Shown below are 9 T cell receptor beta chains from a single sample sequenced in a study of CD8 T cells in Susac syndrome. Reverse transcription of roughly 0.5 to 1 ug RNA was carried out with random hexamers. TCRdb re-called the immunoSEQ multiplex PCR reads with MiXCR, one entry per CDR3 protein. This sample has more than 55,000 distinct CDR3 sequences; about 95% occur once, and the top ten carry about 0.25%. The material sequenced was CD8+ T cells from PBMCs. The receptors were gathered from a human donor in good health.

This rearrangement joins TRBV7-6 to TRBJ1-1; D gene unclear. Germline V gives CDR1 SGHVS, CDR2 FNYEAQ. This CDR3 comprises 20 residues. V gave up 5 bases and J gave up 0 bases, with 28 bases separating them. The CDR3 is CASSRSAPTSRDIMNTEAFF. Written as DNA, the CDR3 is TGTGCCAGCAGCCGATCAGCGCCCACCAGCAGAGACATCATGAACACTGAAGCTTTCTTT.

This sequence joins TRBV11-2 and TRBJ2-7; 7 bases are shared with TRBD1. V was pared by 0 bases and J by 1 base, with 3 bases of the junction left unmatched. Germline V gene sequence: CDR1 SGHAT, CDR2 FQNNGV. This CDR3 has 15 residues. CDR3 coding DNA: TGTGCCAGCAGCTTAGAAGCGACAGGGTCCTACGAGCAGTACTTC. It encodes CASSLEATGSYEQYF. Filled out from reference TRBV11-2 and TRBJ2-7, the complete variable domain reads EAGVAQSPRYKIIEKRQSVAFWCNPISGHATLYWYQQILGQGPKLLIQFQNNGVVDDSQLPKDRFSAERLKGVDSTLKIQPAKLEDSAVYLCASSLEATGSYEQYFGPGTRLTVT.

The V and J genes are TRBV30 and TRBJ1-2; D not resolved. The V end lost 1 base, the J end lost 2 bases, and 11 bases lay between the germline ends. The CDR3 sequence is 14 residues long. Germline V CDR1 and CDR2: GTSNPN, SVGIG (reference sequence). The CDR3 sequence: CAWSAGSGNYGYTF. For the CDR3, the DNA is TGTGCCTGGAGTGCCGGGTCGGGGAACTATGGCTACACCTTC.

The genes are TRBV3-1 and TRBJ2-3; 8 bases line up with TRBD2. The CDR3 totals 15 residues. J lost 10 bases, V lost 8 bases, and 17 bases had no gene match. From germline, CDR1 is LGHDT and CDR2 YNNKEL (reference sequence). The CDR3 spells CASLRRGAPEGAQYF. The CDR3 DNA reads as TGTGCCAGCCTCCGGCGGGGGGCCCCTGAGGGCGCGCAGTATTTT.

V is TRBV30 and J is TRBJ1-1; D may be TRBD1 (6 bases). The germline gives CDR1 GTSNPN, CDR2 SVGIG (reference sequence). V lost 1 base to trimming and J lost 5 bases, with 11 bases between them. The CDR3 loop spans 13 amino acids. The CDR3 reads CAWSGGQGTEAFF. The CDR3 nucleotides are TGTGCCTGGAGTGGGGGGCAAGGGACTGAAGCTTTCTTT.

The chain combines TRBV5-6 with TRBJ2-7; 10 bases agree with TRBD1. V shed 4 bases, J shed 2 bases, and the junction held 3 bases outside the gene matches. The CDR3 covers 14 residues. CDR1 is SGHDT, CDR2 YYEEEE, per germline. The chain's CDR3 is CASSPGQGAYEQYF. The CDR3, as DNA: TGTGCCAGCAGCCCCGGACAGGGGGCCTACGAGCAGTACTTC.

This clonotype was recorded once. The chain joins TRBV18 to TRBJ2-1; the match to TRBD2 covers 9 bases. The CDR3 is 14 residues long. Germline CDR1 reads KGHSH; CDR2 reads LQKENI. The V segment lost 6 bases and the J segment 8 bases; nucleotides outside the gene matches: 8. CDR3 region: CASSAGGGADEQFF. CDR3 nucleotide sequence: TGTGCCAGCTCTGCCGGCGGGGGGGCAGATGAGCAGTTCTTC.

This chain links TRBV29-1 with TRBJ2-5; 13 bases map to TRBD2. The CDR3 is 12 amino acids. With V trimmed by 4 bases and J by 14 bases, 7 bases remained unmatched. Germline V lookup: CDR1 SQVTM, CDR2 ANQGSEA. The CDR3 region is CSVAGTSGATYF. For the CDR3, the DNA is TGCAGCGTTGCCGGGACTAGCGGGGCAACCTACTTC.

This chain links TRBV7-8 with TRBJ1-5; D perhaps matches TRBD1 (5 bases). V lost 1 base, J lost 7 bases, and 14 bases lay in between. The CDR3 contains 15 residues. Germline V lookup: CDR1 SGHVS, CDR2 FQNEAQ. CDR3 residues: CASSLVKGPLQPQHF. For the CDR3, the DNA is TGTGCCAGCAGCTTAGTTAAGGGACCACTCCAGCCCCAGCATTTT.